This T cell receptor (beta chain) was sequenced for a study of cytomegalovirus exposure and HLA in healthy donors. The study ran its PCR with 60 Vbeta and 13 Jbeta primers. Using immunoSEQ multiplex PCR, the repertoire was profiled, and TCRdb retains in-frame clones only, with some absent. The sample includes 170,000 or so clones, about four fifths of them seen just once. CDR1 and CDR2 from the germline V gene are SGHRS and YFSETQ. With 0 bases clipped from V and 0 bases from J, the junction kept 7 bases outside the gene matches. The CDR3 has 17 amino acids. The V gene is TRBV5-1, the J gene TRBJ2-7; TRBD1 agrees at 9 bases. This sequence originates from a boy between 2 and 15 years old in good health and CMV-seronegative. Sample: PBMCs. This chain's CDR3 is CASSLGPPGQGSYEQYF. The CDR3 DNA is TGCGCCAGCAGCTTGGGACCGCCGGGACAGGGCTCCTACGAGCAGTACTTC.